This T cell receptor beta chain stems from a study of blood T cell repertoires in COVID-19. Study overall: Sources were T cells, B-cell-depleted T cells, or PBMCs; the material itself was cDNA or gDNA.

Authors' methods: By means of reference gene primer amplification, nucleated cell counts were estimated. TCRdb's table, derived via immunoSEQ multiplex PCR, lists solely in-frame clones and lacks some. V, J and clone size are taken as reported in that table, and D and trimming were inferred from the DNA itself. The sample has around 130,000 clones; about nine tenths are singletons. This CDR3 has 16 amino acids. In germline, CDR1 is SGDLS, CDR2 YYNGEE. Trimming pared 0 bases from V and 5 bases from J, leaving 17 bases between. Sequencing was performed on peripheral blood. This chain joins TRBV9 and TRBJ1-2; D is ambiguous. The receptor was derived from a man aged 40-50 years with acute or convalescent COVID-19. The DNA for the CDR3 is TGTGCCAGCAGCGTAGGCCCGACATTAACCCCATATGGCTACACCTTC. It codes for CASSVGPTLTPYGYTF.